The source of this T cell receptor beta chain is a study of blood T cell dynamics during melanoma immunotherapy (dated by TCRdb to 2020 to 2021). Study-wide context: Patients had metastatic melanoma and received first-line pembrolizumab or nivolumab plus ipilimumab as standard of care in the United Kingdom. To find early correlates of response, the study profiled the peripheral T cell receptor repertoires of patients with metastatic melanoma both before and after one cycle of checkpoint inhibitor therapy. The training cohort was made up of consecutive patients, while a further independent group of patients from the same centre was pooled to form an external validation set.

Comment on this clone: The antigen it recognizes is unknown. No per-base quality is available; no much larger clone lies one base away.

What the study reported, not specific to this receptor: The study was unable to establish whether the T cell clones driving the repertoire changes were melanoma-specific or instead reflected general immune activation. The relatively small sample size was acknowledged as a potential limitation on generalization of the results. Unlike progressors, patients who went on to achieve disease control showed a bifurcated reorganization of the PBMC repertoire at W3, with either increased clonality or increased diversity.

V lost 3 bases and J lost 5 bases; the stretch between them is 8 bases long. CDR1 and CDR2, looked up from the germline V gene, are KGHSH and LQKENI. Including the terminal cysteine and phenylalanine, the CDR3 comprises 13 residues. The kept DNA is CDR3 alone, 39 bases in frame from the first base. The time point tag for this specimen amounts to: pre-treatment baseline. Blood samples were taken at two points: before treatment (T0) and at week 3 (W3), which came after the first cycle of checkpoint blockade. Except for two patients with rapid clinical progression, response was assessed 12 weeks after the first infusion by RECIST 1.1; disease control meant complete response, partial response or stable disease. Patients were not eligible if they had prior systemic cancer treatment, concomitant immunosuppressant therapy or synchronous other active malignancies. Both bulk PBMC and plasma cell-free DNA were sequenced for TCR beta so that circulating cells and T cell turnover could be tracked. PBMC were isolated from blood with Lymphoprep and SepMate tubes, followed by red cell lysis. QIAamp DNA Blood Mini kits were used to extract DNA from PBMC and from sorted T cell subsets.

A fixed 350 ng of DNA was loaded for every bulk PBMC sample. Following the manufacturer instructions, the immunoSEQ TCRb Assay kit was used to amplify TCR beta CDR3 sequences from genomic DNA. The KAPA Library Quantification Kit for Illumina platforms was used to quantify the pooled libraries by qPCR. Pooled libraries were sequenced on an Illumina NextSeq 500, clustered at about 0.6-1.2 pM. As for the original processing: TCR data were analyzed with immunoSEQ ANALYZER and the R LymphoSeq package. A rearrangement efficiency score was calculated as productive divided by the sum of productive and non-productive CDR3 sequences. Clonality was assessed using the Gini coefficient and diversity using the Renyi index at alpha=1, with pairwise comparisons between timepoints within each patient. Clonal relatedness used an edit distance of 3, and repertoire similarity used the Bhattacharyya coefficient, both computed in LymphoSeq. To classify response, a linear discriminant analysis based on week-3 changes in clonality and diversity was built using the R MASS and caret packages. In its TCRdb copy, this immuneACCESS table keeps in-frame sequences only and misses some clones. Where compared with another copy, unresolved V genes explain less than half of these, and the others have no known cause. V, J and clone size were drawn from that table, and D and trimming were deduced from the DNA. The sample table shows approximately 15,000 clones, and 70% to 90% are seen once. The leading ten clones occupy 5% to 6.5% of the sample.

The sequences come from blood, collected from a patient treated with checkpoint blockade. The V and J segments used are TRBV18 and TRBJ2-1; the D segment could be TRBD2, given 6 matching bases. This clonotype was obtained from a human donor with melanoma. The CDR3 reads CASSPSGDNEQFF. Read as DNA, the sequence is TGTGCCAGCTCACCTTCGGGAGACAATGAGCAGTTCTTC.